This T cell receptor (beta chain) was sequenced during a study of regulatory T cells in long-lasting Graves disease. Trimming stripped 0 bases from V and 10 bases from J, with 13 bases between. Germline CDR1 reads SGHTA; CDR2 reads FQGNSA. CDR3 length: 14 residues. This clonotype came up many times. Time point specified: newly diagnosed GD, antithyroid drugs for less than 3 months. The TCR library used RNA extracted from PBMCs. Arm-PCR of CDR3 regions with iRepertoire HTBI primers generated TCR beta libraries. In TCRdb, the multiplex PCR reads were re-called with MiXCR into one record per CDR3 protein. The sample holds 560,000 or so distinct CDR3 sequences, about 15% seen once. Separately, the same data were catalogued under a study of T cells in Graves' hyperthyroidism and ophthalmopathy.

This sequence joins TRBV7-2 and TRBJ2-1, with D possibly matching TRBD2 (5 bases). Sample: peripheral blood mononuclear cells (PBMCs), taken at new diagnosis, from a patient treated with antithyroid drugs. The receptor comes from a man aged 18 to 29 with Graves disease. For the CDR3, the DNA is TGTGCCAGCAGCTTAGCACCTTCGGCGGGCGAGCAGTTCTTC. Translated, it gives CASSLAPSAGEQFF.